This entry lists 22 T cell receptor beta chains sequenced from one sample in a study of CD8 T cells in ankylosing spondylitis. Their recognized antigens are unknown. TCRdb analysed the 5' RACE reads with MiXCR anew, one entry per CDR3 protein. The sample lists 500,000 to 650,000 distinct CDR3 sequences, approximately 5.3% occurring once. Whole-study findings and limits: Ankylosing spondylitis blood seemed to carry a telltale TCR beta motif made of roughly eight highly homologous variants.

The sequencing sample was made of blood, either unsorted or a sorted T cell fraction (not recorded which). These receptor sequences come from a male donor with ankylosing spondylitis.

This clonotype was counted at least ten times. CDR3 residues: CASSRDNTEAFF. The CDR3 DNA is TGTGCCAGCAGTCGCGATAACACTGAAGCTTTCTTT. The rearrangement uses TRBV6-2 or TRBV6-3 and TRBJ1-1; unclear D gene. This CDR3 is built from 12 residues. Trimming removed 5 bases from V and 2 bases from J, with 6 bases in between. The germline gives CDR1 MNHEY, CDR2 SVGEGT.

About this clonotype: This clone may be a read error of a much larger clone one base away. The rearrangement joins TRBV20-1 to TRBJ2-1; D is perhaps TRBD2 (5 bases). From germline, CDR1 is DFQATT and CDR2 SNEGSKA (reference sequence). This CDR3 comprises 14 residues. Trimming took 3 bases from V and 6 from J, leaving 15 bases between them. CDR3 sequence reads: CSASTGYGFNEQFF. The CDR3 DNA follows: TGCAGTGCTAGCACGGGGTACGGATTCAATGAGCAGTTCTTC.

This chain links TRBV21-1 with TRBJ1-6; TRBD1, the D gene given by the table, was not confirmed from the DNA. TRBV21-1 counts as a pseudogene. The CDR3 runs to 19 residues. CDR3 in DNA: TGTGCCAGCAGCAAACGCCGGACAGGTCATAGCTCCTATAATTCACCCCTCCACTTT. Translating gives CASSKRRTGHSSYNSPLHF.

This clonotype was recorded many times. The chain has TRBV25-1 and TRBJ2-7; tentatively, D is TRBD2 (5 bases). V lost 1 base and J lost 1, with 11 bases in between. Germline loops: CDR1 MGHDK, CDR2 SYGVNS. CDR3 length: 15 amino acids. The CDR3 loop is CASSESSRRSYEQYF. The CDR3 DNA reads as TGTGCCAGCAGTGAATCTAGCCGGAGGTCCTACGAGCAGTACTTC.

This clonotype appeared many times. The chain combines TRBV20-1 with TRBJ2-1, with TRBD1 identical over 8 bases. Germline trimming cut 6 bases from V and 4 bases from J; bases unmatched to any gene: 8. The CDR3 loop spans 14 amino acids. Per the germline V gene, CDR1 is DFQATT and CDR2 is SNEGSKA (reference sequence). The CDR3 here is CSASPGQDYNEQFF. The CDR3 DNA reads TGCAGTGCCTCGCCGGGACAGGATTACAATGAGCAGTTCTTC.

This clonotype was seen only a few times. The chain carries TRBV19 and TRBJ2-3, with D unresolved. Germline CDR1 reads LNHDA; CDR2 reads SQIVND (reference sequence). The CDR3 consists of 12 residues. Trimming stripped 3 bases from V and 5 bases from J, with 6 bases between. In nucleotides, the CDR3 is TGTGCCAGTAGTATTGGGGTAGATACGCAGTATTTT. Its translation is CASSIGVDTQYF. The whole variable domain, filled in from reference TRBV19 and TRBJ2-3, reads DGGITQSPKYLFRKEGQNVTLSCEQNLNHDAMYWYRQDPGQGLRLIYYSQIVNDFQKGDIAEGYSVSREKKESFPLTVTSAQKNPTAFYLCASSIGVDTQYFGPGTRLTVL.

There are a few counts of this clonotype. This sequence joins TRBV27 and TRBJ2-7; maybe TRBD2 (5 bases). CDR1 is MNHEY and CDR2 is SMNVEV in the germline V gene (reference sequence). The CDR3 spans 12 residues. V lost 6 bases to trimming and J lost 2 bases, with 8 bases between them. The CDR3 is CASRDFAYEQYF. Here the CDR3 DNA reads TGTGCCAGCAGGGACTTCGCCTACGAGCAGTACTTC.

As regards this clonotype: A much larger clone sits a single nucleotide away, making a read error possible. The final CDR3 position lacks the conserved phenylalanine or tryptophan, pointing to a likely read error. The rearrangement links TRBV5-1 to TRBJ2-5; D possibly matches TRBD1 or TRBD2 (5 bases each). Germline CDR1 is SGHRS and CDR2 is YFSETQ. Trimming stripped 1 base from V and 5 bases from J, with 12 bases between. The CDR3 contains 14 residues. The CDR3, as DNA: TGCGCCAGCAGCTTGTTAGGGACCGGTGAGACCCAGTACCTC. This sequence encodes CASSLLGTGETQYL.

This clonotype came up many times. The V and J genes are TRBV5-6 and TRBJ1-2; no reliable D call. The CDR3 is 14 amino acids. Trimming cost V 1 base and J 12 bases, with 19 bases left between them. Germline V gene data show CDR1 as SGHDT and CDR2 as YYEEEE. The CDR3 DNA reads TGTGCCAGCAGCTTGCGCCCGGGCCCCCAGGAAGACACCTTC. Amino acid sequence: CASSLRPGPQEDTF.

V and J are TRBV5-1 and TRBJ2-5; possibly TRBD2 for D (5 bases). CDR1 is SGHRS and CDR2 is YFSETQ in the germline V gene. This CDR3 region has 12 residues. V was trimmed by 4 bases and J by 5 bases, leaving 9 bases between them. CDR3 amino acids: CASSASRETQYF. The CDR3 coding sequence is TGCGCCAGCAGCGCTAGCCGGGAGACCCAGTACTTC.

In this sample, this clonotype turned up a few times. V is TRBV11-1 and J is TRBJ2-5; D remains unclear. Between the trimmed V and J ends, which lost 5 bases and 5 bases, there was a span of 18 bases. Germline-derived CDR1 and CDR2 are SGHAT and FQDESV (reference sequence). This CDR3 is 15 amino acids long. The CDR3 loop is CASSPGPHGKETQYF. The CDR3 DNA reads as TGTGCCAGCAGCCCCGGACCCCATGGGAAGGAGACCCAGTACTTC.

At least ten counts were recorded for this clonotype. This chain links TRBV2 with TRBJ2-7, with 7 bases lining up with TRBD1. This CDR3 has 15 residues. Germline CDR1 SNHLY, CDR2 FYNNEI. The V gene end was trimmed by 3 bases and the J gene end by 4 bases; junction bases not matched to a gene: 9. The CDR3 reads CASSDVRDRVYEQYF. For the CDR3, the DNA is TGTGCCAGCAGTGATGTACGAGACAGGGTTTACGAGCAGTACTTC.

This clonotype appeared many times. This chain joins TRBV5-1 and TRBJ1-2; no clear D gene. Trimming stripped 0 bases from V and 5 bases from J, with 14 bases between. The CDR3 length is 15 residues. Germline CDR1 SGHRS, CDR2 YFSETQ. CDR3 sequence (DNA): TGCGCCAGCAGCTTGGTCCAGAACCTTGGATATGGCTACACCTTC. As protein: CASSLVQNLGYGYTF.

V usage is TRBV2 and J usage is TRBJ2-7; 7 bases agree with TRBD1. Per germline, CDR1 SNHLY and CDR2 FYNNEI. Trimming took 3 bases from V and 3 from J; bases not matched to a gene: 8. The CDR3 is made up of 15 amino acids. In DNA, the CDR3 is TGTGCCAGCAGTGAGGGACAGCCGAGGGTCTACGAGCAGTACTTC. It translates to CASSEGQPRVYEQYF.

This clonotype has just a few counts. The rearrangement joins TRBV5-1 to TRBJ2-7; D could derive from TRBD1 or TRBD2 (6 bases each). CDR1 is SGHRS, CDR2 YFSETQ, per germline. With 0 bases removed from V and 6 bases from J, the gap between germline ends came to 13 bases. The CDR3 spans 14 residues. The CDR3 DNA reads TGCGCCAGCAGCTTGGCGCCGGGGGCGGCCGAGCAGTACTTC. Translating it yields CASSLAPGAAEQYF.

This clonotype occurred many times. This chain uses TRBV7-9 with TRBJ1-2; D gene uncertain. From germline, CDR1 is SEHNR and CDR2 FQNEAQ (reference sequence). The CDR3 covers 14 residues. Between the trimmed V and J ends, which lost 7 bases and 8 bases, there was a span of 20 bases. This CDR3 is CASTELAPNRGYTF. DNA of the CDR3: TGTGCCAGCACCGAACTGGCCCCGAATCGGGGCTACACCTTC.

This clonotype showed up just a few times. The chain couples TRBV4-3 to TRBJ2-6; 10 bases agree with TRBD1. CDR3 length: 17 residues. The J segment lost 2 bases and the V segment lost 4 bases, leaving 5 bases of the junction unmatched. Germline V gene data show CDR1 as LGHNA and CDR2 as YSLEER. CDR3 sequence (DNA): TGCGCCAGCAGCCTTCGGGACAGGGGAACTGGGGCCAACGTCCTGACTTTC. This translates into CASSLRDRGTGANVLTF.

Turning to this clonotype: A much larger clone lies a single base off, so this may be a read error. Here the CDR3 reads CSASEIANSEAFF. Here the CDR3 DNA reads TGCAGTGCTAGCGAAATCGCGAACAGTGAAGCTTTCTTT. The rearrangement links TRBV20-1 to TRBJ1-1; the D is unclear. CDR1 and CDR2 (germline): DFQATT, SNEGSKA (reference sequence). This CDR3 is 13 amino acids long.

The J gene is TRBJ2-5, the V gene TRBV5-1; possibly TRBD1 for D (6 bases). This CDR3 is 15 amino acids long. V was trimmed by 4 bases and J by 5 bases, leaving 18 bases between them. CDR1 is SGHRS, CDR2 YFSETQ, per germline. As DNA, the CDR3 is TGCGCCAGCAGCAACCCCGGAGCAGGGGACGAGACCCAGTACTTC. Translated, it gives CASSNPGAGDETQYF.

The table lists this clonotype with a few counts. The gene calls are TRBV12-3 or TRBV12-4 and TRBJ2-7, with 10 bases that match TRBD1. V lost 6 bases and J lost 6; bases outside the gene matches: 14. The CDR3 runs 16 residues. This chain's CDR3 is CASSIAGTGVRGEQYF. CDR3 nucleotides: TGTGCCAGCAGCATCGCCGGGACAGGGGTGCGGGGCGAGCAGTACTTC.

Only a few counts were recorded for this clonotype. The rearrangement joins TRBV20-1 to TRBJ2-1; 9 bases match TRBD2. Germline trimming cut 7 bases from V and 4 bases from J; bases unmatched to any gene: 5. The CDR3 loop spans 13 amino acids. The germline V gene encodes CDR1 DFQATT and CDR2 SNEGSKA (reference sequence). The CDR3 reads CSVKREVYNEQFF. The CDR3, as DNA: TGCAGTGTGAAGCGGGAGGTGTACAATGAGCAGTTCTTC.

This clonotype was observed many times. The J gene is TRBJ2-3, the V gene TRBV7-6, with D tentatively TRBD2 (7 bases). The CDR3 sequence is 15 residues long. V was shortened by 5 bases and J by 4 bases, with 16 bases between the two germline ends. Germline V lookup: CDR1 SGHVS, CDR2 FNYEAQ. The CDR3 reads CASSLGGGVPDTQYF. CDR3 DNA: TGTGCCAGCAGCCTTGGAGGGGGGGTCCCAGATACGCAGTATTTT.